One sample yielded the 5 T cell receptor beta chains listed below, sequenced in a study of cytomegalovirus exposure and HLA in healthy donors. 13 Jbeta primers and 60 Vbeta primers were used for the PCR. Clones were sequenced by immunoSEQ multiplex PCR, and TCRdb holds only the in-frame ones, with some missing. The table lists some 120,000 clones, about three quarters of them singletons. The material sequenced was PBMCs. These receptor sequences come from a man aged 25 to 40 in good health and CMV-seronegative.

The V call is TRBV5-1, the J call TRBJ2-2, with D perhaps TRBD1 (6 bases). Germline CDR1 SGHRS, CDR2 YFSETQ. V dropped 1 base and J dropped 5 bases, with 15 bases sitting between them. The CDR3 is 16 amino acids. DNA for the CDR3: TGCGCCAGCAGCTTGACTACAGGGACGGTGACCGGGGAGCTGTTTTTT. Protein sequence: CASSLTTGTVTGELFF.

The rearrangement links TRBV7-2 to TRBJ2-5; D is perhaps TRBD2 (5 bases). The end of the DNA aligns better with TRBJ2-7, so the J call may be wrong. The CDR3 is 13 residues long. CDR1 SGHTA and CDR2 FQGNSA come from the germline V gene. CDR3 nucleotide sequence: TGTGCCAGCAGAGTTGTCGGGGTTTACGAGCAGTACTTC. Translated, it gives CASRVVGVYEQYF.

This chain links TRBV10-3 with TRBJ2-5; 7 bases fit TRBD2. The J call is doubtful: the DNA matches TRBJ2-7 better. CDR1 and CDR2 from the germline V gene are ENHRY and SYGVKD. This CDR3 has 16 residues. CDR3: CAISDPPGAGAYEQYF. CDR3 DNA: TGTGCCATCAGTGACCCTCCTGGGGCGGGAGCCTACGAGCAGTACTTC.

J is TRBJ1-2 and V is TRBV28, with 8 bases identical to TRBD1. Germline loops: CDR1 MDHEN, CDR2 SYDVKM. J lost 5 bases, V lost 3 bases, and 5 bases had no gene match. This CDR3 spans 14 amino acids. CDR3 amino acids: CASSFTGGAYGYTF. In nucleotides, the CDR3 is TGTGCCAGCAGTTTTACAGGGGGAGCTTATGGCTACACCTTC.

V and J are TRBV5-1 and TRBJ2-1; 10 nucleotides align to TRBD2. The CDR3 covers 16 residues. Trimming took 0 bases from V and 9 from J; bases not matched to a gene: 9. The germline gives CDR1 SGHRS, CDR2 YFSETQ. This CDR3 reads CASSLVRSGGAGEQFF. The CDR3 nucleotides are TGCGCCAGCAGCTTGGTGCGAAGCGGGGGGGCAGGTGAGCAGTTCTTC.